Below, 10 T cell receptor beta chains from the same sample are listed, as sequenced in a study of T cell responses to AZD1222 COVID-19 vaccine. Libraries were prepared by immunoSEQ multiplex PCR; TCRdb keeps only in-frame clonotypes and omits some of them. The sample shows 180,000 or so clones, approximately 90% of them seen only once. The sample consisted of peripheral blood, taken on day 0 of AZD1222 vaccination. Receptors originate from an adult in good health.

V and J are TRBV4-2 and TRBJ2-7; tentative D call: TRBD2 (6 bases). V lost 1 base to trimming and J lost 1 base, with 11 bases between them. Per the germline V gene, CDR1 is LGHNA and CDR2 is YNFKEQ. CDR3 length equals 15 residues. The CDR3 nucleotides are TGTGCCAGCAGCCAAGGCGGGACGAGATCCTACGAGCAGTACTTC. Protein product: CASSQGGTRSYEQYF.

The CDR3 sequence: CASSPGGRGGYGYTF. In nucleotides, the CDR3 is TGTGCCAGCAGCCCCGGGGGCAGGGGTGGCTATGGCTACACCTTC. The genes are TRBV5-4 and TRBJ1-2, with a weak D call TRBD1 (6 bases). CDR1 SGHNT and CDR2 YYREEE come from the germline V gene (reference sequence). V was pared by 4 bases and J by 4 bases, with 17 bases between. The CDR3 runs 15 residues. Supplemented by reference TRBV5-4 and TRBJ1-2, the full variable domain reads ETGVTQSPTHLIKTRGQQVTLRCSSQSGHNTVSWYQQALGQGPQFIFQYYREEENGRGNFPPRFSGLQFPNYSSELNVNALELDDSALYLCASSPGGRGGYGYTFGSGTRLTVV.

The V call is TRBV7-9, the J call TRBJ2-5; unclear D gene. The CDR3 loop spans 14 amino acids. CDR1 is SEHNR, CDR2 FQNEAQ, per germline (reference sequence). V shed 0 bases and J shed 5 bases, with 10 bases lying between them. For the CDR3, the DNA is TGTGCCAGCAGCTTAGCGCGACCCTTGGAGACCCAGTACTTC. This gives the protein CASSLARPLETQYF. Variable domain in full (rest from reference TRBV7-9 and TRBJ2-5): DTGVSQNPRHKITKRGQNVTFRCDPISEHNRLYWYRQTLGQGPEFLTYFQNEAQLEKSRLLSDRFSAERPKGSFSTLEIQRTEQGDSAMYLCASSLARPLETQYFGPGTRLLVL.

The CDR3 region has the DNA TGTGCCAGCAGTTCAACTCTAGGATCCAAAAACATTCAGTACTTC. Protein sequence: CASSSTLGSKNIQYF. This chain links TRBV27 with TRBJ2-4; D is unresolved. The germline gives CDR1 MNHEY, CDR2 SMNVEV (reference sequence). V lost 4 bases, J lost 2 bases, and 12 bases lay in between. This CDR3 has 15 amino acids.

The V gene is TRBV29-1, the J gene TRBJ2-1, with TRBD1 matching over 8 bases. Trimming removed 4 bases from V and 1 base from J; junction bases left unmatched: 3. Germline CDR1 reads SQVTM; CDR2 reads ANQGSEA. This CDR3 region has 14 residues. This CDR3 is CSVVNRGSYNEQFF. The CDR3 DNA reads TGCAGCGTTGTAAACAGGGGGTCCTACAATGAGCAGTTCTTC.

This rearrangement joins TRBV3-1 (or the pseudogene TRBV3-2) to TRBJ2-7; D is possibly TRBD2 (6 bases). The CDR3 totals 16 residues. The V gene lost 0 bases and the J gene lost 3 bases, with 15 bases spanning the gap. Germline CDR1 and CDR2: LGHDT and YNNKEL (reference sequence). The CDR3 reads CASSQDRVGGGYEQYF. In DNA, the CDR3 is TGTGCCAGCAGCCAAGATCGGGTGGGGGGAGGCTACGAGCAGTACTTC.

This sequence joins TRBV27 and TRBJ2-7; 9 bases are a match to TRBD2. The CDR3 has 16 amino acids. Germline-derived CDR1 and CDR2 are MNHEY and SMNVEV (reference sequence). After removal of 5 bases from V and 4 bases from J, the junction contained 12 bases not matched to a gene. CDR3 nucleotides: TGTGCCAGCAGTCCCTCGACTAGCGGAGCCATTTACGAGCAGTACTTC. Encoded protein: CASSPSTSGAIYEQYF.

As DNA, the CDR3 is TGTGCCAGCTCTCCGGGACTAGCGGGAGGGTCCTACAATGAGCAGTTCTTC. It yields the protein CASSPGLAGGSYNEQFF. The V call is TRBV18, the J call TRBJ2-1; 16 positions match TRBD2. Germline trimming cut 6 bases from V and 1 base from J; bases unmatched to any gene: 3. The germline V gene has CDR1 KGHSH and CDR2 LQKENI. This CDR3 is built from 17 residues.

A single count supports this clone. J is TRBJ1-1 and V is TRBV6-4, with D unresolved. V shed 0 bases and J shed 5 bases, with 13 bases lying between them. CDR3 length: 15 amino acids. Germline V gene lookup returns CDR1 MRHNA and CDR2 SNTAGT. CDR3 loop: CASSDSGITGTEAFF. CDR3 coding DNA: TGTGCCAGCAGTGACTCGGGGATCACCGGGACTGAAGCTTTCTTT.

The chain links TRBV5-5 to TRBJ2-7; unclear D gene. V gave up 4 bases and J gave up 0 bases, with 14 bases separating them. The germline V gene encodes CDR1 SGHKS and CDR2 YYEKEE (reference sequence). The CDR3 spans 15 residues. The CDR3 sequence is CASSPEVRSSYEQYF. DNA of the CDR3: TGTGCCAGCAGCCCCGAGGTTAGGAGCTCCTACGAGCAGTACTTC.